The 27 T cell receptor beta chains below come from one sample, sequenced in a study of blood T cell repertoires in COVID-19. Only in-frame clones appear in the TCRdb table, and some are missing; sequencing was by immunoSEQ multiplex PCR. The data show 120,000 or so clones, just over 75% seen once. The sample was peripheral blood. The receptors shown here come from a woman at least 80 years old with acute or convalescent COVID-19.

The chain links TRBV6-5 to TRBJ2-1; 7 bases line up with TRBD2. CDR3 length: 13 amino acids. CDR1 and CDR2 (germline): MNHEY, SVGAGI. The V segment lost 4 bases and the J segment 7 bases; nucleotides outside the gene matches: 4. The CDR3 here is CASSWGRGNEQFF. The CDR3 DNA reads TGTGCCAGCAGTTGGGGGAGGGGTAATGAGCAGTTCTTC.

This sequence joins TRBV7-2 and TRBJ2-1, with D perhaps TRBD2 (7 bases). The CDR3 contains 11 residues. Germline V gives CDR1 SGHTA, CDR2 FQGNSA. With 7 bases removed from V and 9 bases from J, the gap between germline ends came to 10 bases. DNA for the CDR3: TGTGCCAGCACGGGGGGCCTTGAGCAGTTCTTC. Residues: CASTGGLEQFF.

This sequence joins TRBV18 and TRBJ1-5, with TRBD1 matching over 7 bases. This CDR3 is built from 13 residues. The junction had 3 bases not matched to a gene; V was cut back by 3 bases and J by 7 bases. Germline V lookup: CDR1 KGHSH, CDR2 LQKENI. The CDR3 region is CASSPGGGQPQHF. In DNA form, the CDR3 reads TGTGCCAGCTCACCTGGAGGGGGCCAGCCCCAGCATTTT.

The chain combines TRBV19 with TRBJ2-2; 11 bases agree with TRBD2. The CDR3 is made up of 16 amino acids. With 7 bases clipped from V and 5 bases from J, the junction kept 9 bases outside the gene matches. Germline CDR1 and CDR2: LNHDA and SQIVND (reference sequence). CDR3 in amino acids: CASINVVAGGTGELFF. CDR3 nucleotides: TGTGCCAGTATCAACGTCGTAGCGGGAGGGACCGGGGAGCTGTTTTTT.

The chain uses TRBV10-3 and TRBJ1-2, with 9 bases lining up with TRBD1. With 4 bases clipped from V and 9 bases from J, the junction kept 6 bases outside the gene matches. The germline CDR1 and CDR2 sequences are ENHRY and SYGVKD. CDR3 size: 13 residues. Here the CDR3 DNA reads TGTGCCATCAGTGGGGGACAGGGTTGGCGCTACACCTTC. This sequence encodes CAISGGQGWRYTF.

In DNA form, the CDR3 reads TGTGCCACCAGCAGCAGCGGGATTGGGGCAGATACGCAGTATTTT. Translated: CATSSSGIGADTQYF. The V call is TRBV24-1, the J call TRBJ2-3, with 7 bases that match TRBD2. Germline V gene lookup returns CDR1 KGHDR and CDR2 SFDVKD. The length of the CDR3 is 15 residues. The trim removed 7 bases at V and 4 bases at J, leaving 10 bases unmatched.

Comment on this clone: At one of its ends the junction is not consistent with the germline gene, which may arise from a read error. V and J are TRBV12-3 or TRBV12-4 and TRBJ2-3; 10 positions match TRBD2. The CDR3 runs 13 residues. In DNA form, the CDR3 reads TGTGCCAGCAGTCTAGCGGGAGTGGGAGTTAGGTATTTT. Amino acids: CASSLAGVGVRYF.

The rearrangement joins TRBV7-2 to TRBJ2-7; 8 bases agree with TRBD2. V was clipped by 4 bases and J by 6 bases; unmatched bases: 11. The CDR3 has 15 amino acids. CDR1 is SGHTA, CDR2 FQGNSA, per germline. The CDR3 sequence is CASSSQLAGGGEQYF. The CDR3 region has the DNA TGTGCCAGCAGCTCCCAGTTGGCGGGAGGTGGCGAGCAGTACTTC.

This clone was detected only a few times. V gene TRBV28 combines with J gene TRBJ1-2; weak D call: TRBD1 (6 bases). The length of the CDR3 is 16 residues. V gave up 7 bases and J gave up 2 bases, with 20 bases separating them. CDR1 MDHEN and CDR2 SYDVKM come from the germline V gene. CDR3 in amino acids: CASKVARGTHNYGYTF. In DNA, the CDR3 is TGTGCCAGCAAGGTCGCCAGGGGTACACACAACTATGGCTACACCTTC.

The chain links TRBV6-5 to TRBJ1-3; possibly TRBD1 for D (6 bases). The CDR3 totals 15 residues. Germline CDR1 MNHEY, CDR2 SVGAGI. V dropped 2 bases and J dropped 4 bases, with 12 bases sitting between them. The CDR3 DNA sequence: TGTGCCAGCAGTTACGACAGGTTGGAAGGAAACACCATATATTTT. Amino acid sequence: CASSYDRLEGNTIYF.

The rearrangement links TRBV7-9 to TRBJ2-3, with 8 bases that match TRBD2. The CDR3 has 15 amino acids. Germline CDR1 and CDR2: SEHNR and FQNEAQ (reference sequence). Trimming at V came to 0 bases and at J to 4 bases, leaving 3 bases not matched to a gene. The CDR3 spells CASSLAGGGPDTQYF. The DNA for the CDR3 is TGTGCCAGCAGCTTAGCTGGCGGGGGGCCAGATACGCAGTATTTT.

V is TRBV5-6 and J is TRBJ1-1, with D perhaps TRBD1 (5 bases). CDR3 length: 13 amino acids. V lost 4 bases and J 3 bases, leaving 10 bases between the germline ends. Germline loops: CDR1 SGHDT, CDR2 YYEEEE. CDR3 bases: TGTGCCAGCAGCCCCAGGGAAGACACTGAAGCTTTCTTT. Its translation is CASSPREDTEAFF.

This rearrangement joins TRBV7-8 to TRBJ1-6; D unresolved. CDR3 size: 15 residues. V lost 5 bases and J lost 10, with 18 bases in between. Germline V gene lookup returns CDR1 SGHVS and CDR2 FQNEAQ. CDR3 region: CASSREDGFRSPLHF. The CDR3 DNA follows: TGTGCCAGCAGCAGGGAGGACGGTTTTAGGTCACCCCTCCACTTT.

This clone was recorded a few times. V gene TRBV7-2 combines with J gene TRBJ2-2; D gene unclear. The V gene's germline CDR1 is SGHTA and CDR2 FQGNSA. With 1 base removed from V and 1 base from J, the gap between germline ends came to 7 bases. The CDR3 length is 15 residues. This CDR3 is CASSLESLNTGELFF. DNA of the CDR3: TGTGCCAGCAGCTTAGAATCCTTGAACACCGGGGAGCTGTTTTTT.

This chain links TRBV7-3 with TRBJ2-1; 9 bases map to TRBD2. Germline V gene data show CDR1 as SGHTA and CDR2 as FQGTGA. Germline trimming cut 1 base from V and 9 bases from J; bases unmatched to any gene: 7. The CDR3 is made up of 15 amino acids. The CDR3 loop is CASSLRGGGAPEQFF. As DNA, the CDR3 is TGTGCCAGCAGCTTAAGGGGCGGGGGGGCCCCTGAGCAGTTCTTC.

In regard to this clone: This sample includes further DNA sequences coding for the same CDR3. CDR3 coding DNA: TGTGCCAGCAGCCTGGGACAGGGATATGGCTACACCTTC. Residues: CASSLGQGYGYTF. The genes are TRBV12-3 or TRBV12-4 and TRBJ1-2; 9 nucleotides match TRBD1. This CDR3 has 13 amino acids. V lost 6 bases and J lost 5; bases outside the gene matches: 4.

This sequence joins TRBV30 and TRBJ2-7; D is unresolved. V lost 2 bases and J lost 8, with 13 bases in between. The CDR3 sequence is 12 residues long. Looked up from germline, CDR1 is GTSNPN and CDR2 is SVGIG (reference sequence). CDR3 residues: CAWSLPTFKQYF. CDR3 sequence (DNA): TGTGCCTGGAGTCTCCCGACATTCAAGCAGTACTTC.

The chain is built from TRBV23-1 and TRBJ2-1; D unresolved. TRBV23-1 is reported as an ORF; its role is uncertain. Between the trimmed V and J ends, which lost 3 bases and 6 bases, there was a span of 6 bases. This CDR3 spans 12 amino acids. This chain's CDR3 is CASSQTLNEQFF. The CDR3 coding sequence is TGCGCCAGCAGTCAGACTCTCAATGAGCAGTTCTTC.

This clone appeared once. V and J are TRBV28 and TRBJ1-6; D call uncertain. Looked up from germline, CDR1 is MDHEN and CDR2 is SYDVKM. The V end was cut by 3 bases, the J end by 4 bases, with 13 bases between. This CDR3 has 16 amino acids. CDR3 nucleotide sequence: TGTGCCAGCAGTTTTGGGATGCGGGGTTATAATTCACCCCTCCACTTT. It specifies CASSFGMRGYNSPLHF.

Here the CDR3 DNA reads TGTGCCAGCTCACCGGCAGGGGGCGATAATGAAAAACTGTTTTTT. Protein product: CASSPAGGDNEKLFF. This rearrangement joins TRBV18 to TRBJ1-4; the match to TRBD1 covers 8 bases. J lost 4 bases, V lost 3 bases, and 4 bases had no gene match. This CDR3 region has 15 residues. In germline, CDR1 is KGHSH, CDR2 LQKENI.

For the CDR3, the DNA is TGCGCCAGCAGCACCAGGACAGGGAATCATAATTCACCCCTCCACTTT. Its protein is CASSTRTGNHNSPLHF. The chain recombines TRBV5-1 with TRBJ1-6; 8 bases match TRBD1. CDR3 length equals 16 residues. The germline V gene encodes CDR1 SGHRS and CDR2 YFSETQ. The ends lost 4 bases at V and 5 bases at J; junction bases unmatched: 8.

The V and J genes are TRBV5-1 and TRBJ1-6; a weak D match, TRBD1 (5 bases). Germline V gene lookup returns CDR1 SGHRS and CDR2 YFSETQ. Deletions cut 0 bases from V and 7 bases from J, with 8 bases between. This CDR3 contains 14 residues. The CDR3 nucleotides read TGCGCCAGCAGCTTGGTTTGGGGCAATTCACCCCTCCACTTT. Residues: CASSLVWGNSPLHF. The whole variable domain, filled in from reference TRBV5-1 and TRBJ1-6, reads KAGVTQTPRYLIKTRGQQVTLSCSPISGHRSVSWYQQTPGQGLQFLFEYFSETQRNKGNFPGRFSGRQFSNSRSEMNVSTLELGDSALYLCASSLVWGNSPLHFGNGTRLTVT.

J is TRBJ2-3 and V is TRBV5-1; D unclear. CDR3 length: 13 amino acids. V lost 5 bases and J 0 bases, leaving 7 bases between the germline ends. CDR1 and CDR2 from the germline V gene are SGHRS and YFSETQ. The CDR3 DNA follows: TGCGCCAGCAGTGATACTAGCACAGATACGCAGTATTTT. This encodes CASSDTSTDTQYF.

This clone is deemed medium-sized. The chain couples TRBV5-1 to TRBJ1-4; D not certain. The CDR3 has 12 residues. Germline CDR1 and CDR2: SGHRS and YFSETQ. The V and J ends lost 0 bases and 10 bases respectively, with 7 bases between them. The CDR3 reads CASSLGGRKLFF. CDR3 sequence (DNA): TGCGCCAGCAGCTTGGGAGGCCGAAAACTGTTTTTT.

The V call is TRBV6-5, the J call TRBJ1-3, with a possible D match to TRBD1 (6 bases). With 6 bases removed from V and 2 bases from J, the gap between germline ends came to 14 bases. Germline CDR1 and CDR2: MNHEY and SVGAGI. There are 15 residues in the CDR3. The CDR3 DNA sequence: TGTGCCAGCAGCCTTCTTCACAGGGCTGGAAACACCATATATTTT. It codes for CASSLLHRAGNTIYF.

This chain connects TRBV6-6 to TRBJ1-1; 7 bases align to TRBD1. Germline CDR1 MNHNY, CDR2 SVGAGI (reference sequence). V was clipped by 6 bases and J by 6 bases; unmatched bases: 1. The CDR3 runs 11 residues. The CDR3 region has the DNA TGTGCCAGCAGCGGGACAGCTGAAGCTTTCTTT. Amino acids: CASSGTAEAFF.

V gene TRBV19 combines with J gene TRBJ2-1, with 7 bases lining up with TRBD2. The CDR3 has 13 amino acids. Germline lookup yields CDR1 LNHDA and CDR2 SQIVND (reference sequence). V shed 5 bases and J 8 bases; nucleotides not matched to a gene: 6. CDR3 sequence reads: CASSALGGYEQFF. The CDR3 nucleotides read TGTGCCAGTAGTGCCCTGGGGGGGTATGAGCAGTTCTTC.